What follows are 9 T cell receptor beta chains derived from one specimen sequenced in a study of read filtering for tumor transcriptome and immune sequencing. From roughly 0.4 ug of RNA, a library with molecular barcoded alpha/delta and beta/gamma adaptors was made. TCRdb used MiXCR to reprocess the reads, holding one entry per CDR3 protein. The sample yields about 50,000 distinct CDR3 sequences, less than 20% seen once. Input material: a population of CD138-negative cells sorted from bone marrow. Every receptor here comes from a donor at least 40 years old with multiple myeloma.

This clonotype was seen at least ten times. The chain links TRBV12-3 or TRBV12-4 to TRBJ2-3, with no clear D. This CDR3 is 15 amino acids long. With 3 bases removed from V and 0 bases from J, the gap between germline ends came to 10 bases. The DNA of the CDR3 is TGTGCCAGCAGTTTTAGCACTTATAGCACAGATACGCAGTATTTT. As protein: CASSFSTYSTDTQYF.

This CDR3 is CASSLTREKTQYF. DNA for the CDR3: TGTGCCAGCAGCTTAACGAGAGAAAAGACCCAGTACTTC. This sequence joins TRBV7-2 and TRBJ2-5; no firm D call. Between the trimmed V and J ends, which lost 2 bases and 6 bases, there was a span of 10 bases. The CDR3 spans 13 residues. CDR1 and CDR2 from the germline V gene are SGHTA and FQGNSA.

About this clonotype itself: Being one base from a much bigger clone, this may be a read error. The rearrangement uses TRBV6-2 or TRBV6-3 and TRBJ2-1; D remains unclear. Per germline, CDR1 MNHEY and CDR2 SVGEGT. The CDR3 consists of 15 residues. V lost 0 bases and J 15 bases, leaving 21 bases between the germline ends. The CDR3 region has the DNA TGTGCCAGCAGTTACTCGAGTGGTGCTGCTCTCCGGCTGTTCTTC. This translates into CASSYSSGAALRLFF.

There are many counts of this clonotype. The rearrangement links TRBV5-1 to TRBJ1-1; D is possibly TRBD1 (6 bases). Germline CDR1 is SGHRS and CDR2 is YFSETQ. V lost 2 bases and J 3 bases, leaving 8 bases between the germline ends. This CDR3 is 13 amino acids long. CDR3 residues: CASSFSGDTEAFF. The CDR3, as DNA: TGCGCCAGCAGCTTTTCAGGGGACACTGAAGCTTTCTTT. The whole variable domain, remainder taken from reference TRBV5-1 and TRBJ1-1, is KAGVTQTPRYLIKTRGQQVTLSCSPISGHRSVSWYQQTPGQGLQFLFEYFSETQRNKGNFPGRFSGRQFSNSRSEMNVSTLELGDSALYLCASSFSGDTEAFFGQGTRLTVV.

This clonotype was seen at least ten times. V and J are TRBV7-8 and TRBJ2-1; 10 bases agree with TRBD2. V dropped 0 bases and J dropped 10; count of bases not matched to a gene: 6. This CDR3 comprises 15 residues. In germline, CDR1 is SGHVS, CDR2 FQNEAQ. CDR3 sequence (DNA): TGTGCCAGCAGCTTAGCGGCTAGCGGGAGCCACGAGCAGTTCTTC. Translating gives CASSLAASGSHEQFF. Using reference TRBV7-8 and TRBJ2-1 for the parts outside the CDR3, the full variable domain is GAGVSQSPRYKVAKRGQDVALRCDPISGHVSLFWYQQALGQGPEFLTYFQNEAQLDKSGLPSDRFFAERPEGSVSTLKIQRTQQEDSAVYLCASSLAASGSHEQFFGPGTRLTVL.

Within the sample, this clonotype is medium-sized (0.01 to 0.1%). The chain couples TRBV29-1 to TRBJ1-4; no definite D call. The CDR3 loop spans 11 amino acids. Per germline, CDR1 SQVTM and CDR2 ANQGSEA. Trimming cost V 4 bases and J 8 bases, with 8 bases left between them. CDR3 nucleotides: TGCAGCGTTGTTGAGTGGGAAAAACTGTTTTTT. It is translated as CSVVEWEKLFF.

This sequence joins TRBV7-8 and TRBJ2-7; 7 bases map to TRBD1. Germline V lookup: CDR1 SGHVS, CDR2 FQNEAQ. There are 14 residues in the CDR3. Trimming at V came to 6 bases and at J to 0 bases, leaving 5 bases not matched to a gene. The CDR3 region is CASRSQGVSYEQYF. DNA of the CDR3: TGTGCCAGCAGAAGTCAGGGGGTCTCCTACGAGCAGTACTTC. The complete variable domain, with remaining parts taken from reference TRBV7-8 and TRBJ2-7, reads GAGVSQSPRYKVAKRGQDVALRCDPISGHVSLFWYQQALGQGPEFLTYFQNEAQLDKSGLPSDRFFAERPEGSVSTLKIQRTQQEDSAVYLCASRSQGVSYEQYFGPGTRLTVT.

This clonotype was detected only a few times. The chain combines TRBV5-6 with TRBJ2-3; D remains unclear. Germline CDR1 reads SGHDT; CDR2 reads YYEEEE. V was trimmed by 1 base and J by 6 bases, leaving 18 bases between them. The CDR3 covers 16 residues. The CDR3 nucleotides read TGTGCCAGCAGCTTGCGGTCGATCGTGGCGCCGGATACGCAGTATTTT. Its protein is CASSLRSIVAPDTQYF.

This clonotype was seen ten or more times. In nucleotides, the CDR3 is TGTGCCTCCTCGTGGTCGGGAGCGGACTACGAGCAGTACTTC. This gives the protein CASSWSGADYEQYF. This chain links TRBV12-3 or TRBV12-4 with TRBJ2-7, with D maybe TRBD2 (6 bases). This CDR3 has 14 residues. With 11 bases removed from V and 3 bases from J, the gap between germline ends came to 20 bases.